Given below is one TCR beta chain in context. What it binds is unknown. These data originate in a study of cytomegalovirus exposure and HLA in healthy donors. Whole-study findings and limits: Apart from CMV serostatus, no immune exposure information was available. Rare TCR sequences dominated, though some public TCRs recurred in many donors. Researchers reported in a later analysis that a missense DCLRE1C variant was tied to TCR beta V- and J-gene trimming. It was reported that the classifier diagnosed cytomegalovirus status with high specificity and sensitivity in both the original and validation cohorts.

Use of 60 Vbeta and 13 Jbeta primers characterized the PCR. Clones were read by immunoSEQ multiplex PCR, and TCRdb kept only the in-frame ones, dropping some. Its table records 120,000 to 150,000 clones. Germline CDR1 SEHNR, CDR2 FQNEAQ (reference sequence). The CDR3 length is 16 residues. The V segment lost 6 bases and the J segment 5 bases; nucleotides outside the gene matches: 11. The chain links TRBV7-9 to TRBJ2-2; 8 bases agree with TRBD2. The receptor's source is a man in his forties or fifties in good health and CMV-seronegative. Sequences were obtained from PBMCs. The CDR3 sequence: CASRPPGLGWTGELFF. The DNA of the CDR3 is TGTGCCAGCAGACCTCCGGGACTAGGATGGACCGGGGAGCTGTTTTTT.